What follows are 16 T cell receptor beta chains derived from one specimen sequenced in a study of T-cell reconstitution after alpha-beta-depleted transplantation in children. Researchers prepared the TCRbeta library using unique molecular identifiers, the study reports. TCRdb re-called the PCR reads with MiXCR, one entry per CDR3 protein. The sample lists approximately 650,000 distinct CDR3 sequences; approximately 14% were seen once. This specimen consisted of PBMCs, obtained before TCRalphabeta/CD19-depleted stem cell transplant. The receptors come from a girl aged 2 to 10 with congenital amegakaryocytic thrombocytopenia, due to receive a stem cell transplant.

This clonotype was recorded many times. The CDR3 spells CSAAPPENKTQYF. CDR3 DNA: TGCAGTGCTGCCCCTCCGGAAAACAAGACCCAGTACTTC. The chain recombines TRBV20-1 with TRBJ2-5; D is ambiguous. The V gene's germline CDR1 is DFQATT and CDR2 SNEGSKA (reference sequence). The V end lost 5 bases, the J end lost 6 bases, and 16 bases lay between the germline ends. CDR3 size: 13 residues.

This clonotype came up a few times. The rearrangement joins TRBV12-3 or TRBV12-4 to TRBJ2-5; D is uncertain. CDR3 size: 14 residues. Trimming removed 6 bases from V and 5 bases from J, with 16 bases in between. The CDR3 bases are TGTGCCAGCAGGCCGACGGACGGTCGCGAGACCCAGTACTTC. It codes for CASRPTDGRETQYF.

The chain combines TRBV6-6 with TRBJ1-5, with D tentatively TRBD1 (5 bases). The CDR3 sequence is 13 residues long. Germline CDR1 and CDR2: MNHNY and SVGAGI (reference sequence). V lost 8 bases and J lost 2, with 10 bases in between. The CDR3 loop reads CASAGQGNQPQHF. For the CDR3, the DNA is TGTGCCAGCGCGGGGCAGGGCAATCAGCCCCAGCATTTT.

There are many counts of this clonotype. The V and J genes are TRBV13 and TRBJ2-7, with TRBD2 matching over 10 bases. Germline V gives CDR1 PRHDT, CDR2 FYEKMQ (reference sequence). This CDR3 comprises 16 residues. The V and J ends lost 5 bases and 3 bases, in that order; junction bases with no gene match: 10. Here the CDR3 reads CASSPSLTSGYYEQYF. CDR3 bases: TGTGCCAGCAGCCCTTCCCTGACTAGCGGGTACTACGAGCAGTACTTC.

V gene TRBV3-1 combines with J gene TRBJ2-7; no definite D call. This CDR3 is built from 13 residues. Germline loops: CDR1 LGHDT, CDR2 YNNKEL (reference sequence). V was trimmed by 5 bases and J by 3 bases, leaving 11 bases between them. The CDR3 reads CASSATESYEQYF. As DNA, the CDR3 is TGTGCCAGCAGCGCTACGGAGAGCTACGAGCAGTACTTC.

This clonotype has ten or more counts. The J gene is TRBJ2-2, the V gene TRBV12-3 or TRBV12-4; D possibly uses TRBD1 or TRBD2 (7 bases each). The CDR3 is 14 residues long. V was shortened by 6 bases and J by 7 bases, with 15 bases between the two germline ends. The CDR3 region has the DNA TGTGCCAGCAGCCCTACAGGGGAGGGCGGGGAGCTGTTTTTT. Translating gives CASSPTGEGGELFF.

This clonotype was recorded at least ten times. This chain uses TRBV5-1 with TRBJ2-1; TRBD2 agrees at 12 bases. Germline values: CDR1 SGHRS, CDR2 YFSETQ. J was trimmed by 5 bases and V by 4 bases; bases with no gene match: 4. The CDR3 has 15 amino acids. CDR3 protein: CASSMGTSGHNEQFF. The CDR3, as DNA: TGCGCCAGCAGCATGGGGACTAGCGGGCACAATGAGCAGTTCTTC. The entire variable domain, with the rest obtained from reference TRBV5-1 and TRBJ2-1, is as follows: KAGVTQTPRYLIKTRGQQVTLSCSPISGHRSVSWYQQTPGQGLQFLFEYFSETQRNKGNFPGRFSGRQFSNSRSEMNVSTLELGDSALYLCASSMGTSGHNEQFFGPGTRLTVL.

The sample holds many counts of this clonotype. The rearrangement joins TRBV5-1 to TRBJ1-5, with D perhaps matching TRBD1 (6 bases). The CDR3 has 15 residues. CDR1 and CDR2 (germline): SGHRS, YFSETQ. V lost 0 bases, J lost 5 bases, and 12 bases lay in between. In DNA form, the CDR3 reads TGCGCCAGCAGCTTGGTATCGGGGGGCGATCAGCCCCAGCATTTT. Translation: CASSLVSGGDQPQHF.

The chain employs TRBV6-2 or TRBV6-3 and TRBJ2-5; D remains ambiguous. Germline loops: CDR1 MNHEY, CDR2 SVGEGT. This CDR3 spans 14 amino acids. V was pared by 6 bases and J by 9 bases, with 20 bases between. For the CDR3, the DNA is TGTGCCAGCAGACCCAAAGGGAAGAGAAGGTCCCAGTACTTC. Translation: CASRPKGKRRSQYF.

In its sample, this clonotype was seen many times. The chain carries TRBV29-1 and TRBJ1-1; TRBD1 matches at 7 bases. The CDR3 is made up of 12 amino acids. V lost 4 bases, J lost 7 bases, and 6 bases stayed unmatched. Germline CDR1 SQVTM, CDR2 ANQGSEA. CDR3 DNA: TGCAGCGTTGTTCGGGACAGCATTGAAGCTTTCTTT. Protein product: CSVVRDSIEAFF. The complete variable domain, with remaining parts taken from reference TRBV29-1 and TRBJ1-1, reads SAVISQKPSRDICQRGTSLTIQCQVDSQVTMMFWYRQQPGQSLTLIATANQGSEATYESGFVIDKFPISRPNLTFSTLTVSNMSPEDSSIYLCSVVRDSIEAFFGQGTRLTVV.

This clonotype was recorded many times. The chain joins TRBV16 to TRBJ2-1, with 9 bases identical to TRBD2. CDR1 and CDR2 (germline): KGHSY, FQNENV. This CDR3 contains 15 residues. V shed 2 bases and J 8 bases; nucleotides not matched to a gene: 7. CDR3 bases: TGTGCCAGCAGCCAACTGGGACTAGCCTGGGATGAGCAGTTCTTC. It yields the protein CASSQLGLAWDEQFF.

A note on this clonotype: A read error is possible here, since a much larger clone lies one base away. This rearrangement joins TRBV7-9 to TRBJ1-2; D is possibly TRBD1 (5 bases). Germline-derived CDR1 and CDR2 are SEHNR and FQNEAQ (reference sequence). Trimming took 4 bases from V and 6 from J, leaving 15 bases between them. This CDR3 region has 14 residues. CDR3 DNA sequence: TGTGCCAGCAGCTATTGGACACGGATGCATGGCTACACCTTC. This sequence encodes CASSYWTRMHGYTF.

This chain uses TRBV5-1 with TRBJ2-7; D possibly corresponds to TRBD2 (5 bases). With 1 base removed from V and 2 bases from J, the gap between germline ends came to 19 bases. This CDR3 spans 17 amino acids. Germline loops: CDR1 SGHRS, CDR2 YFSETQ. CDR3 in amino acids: CASSLRPPLGRAYEQYF. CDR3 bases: TGCGCCAGCAGCTTGCGACCTCCACTAGGACGGGCCTACGAGCAGTACTTC. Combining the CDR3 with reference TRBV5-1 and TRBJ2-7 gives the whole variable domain KAGVTQTPRYLIKTRGQQVTLSCSPISGHRSVSWYQQTPGQGLQFLFEYFSETQRNKGNFPGRFSGRQFSNSRSEMNVSTLELGDSALYLCASSLRPPLGRAYEQYFGPGTRLTVT.

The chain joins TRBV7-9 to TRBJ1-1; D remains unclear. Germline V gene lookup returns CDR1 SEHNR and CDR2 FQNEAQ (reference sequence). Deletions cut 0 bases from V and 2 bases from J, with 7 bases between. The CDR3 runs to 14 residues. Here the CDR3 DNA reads TGTGCCAGCAGCTTAGCCAGGATTAACACTGAAGCTTTCTTT. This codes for CASSLARINTEAFF.

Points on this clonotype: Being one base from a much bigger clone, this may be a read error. Here the CDR3 DNA reads TGCAGCGTAGGATTCGGAGAGTGGGCTCTCTTT. Protein product: CSVGFGEWALF. J is TRBJ1-1 and V is TRBV29-1; D call uncertain. The CDR3 spans 11 residues. CDR1 SQVTM and CDR2 ANQGSEA come from the germline V gene.

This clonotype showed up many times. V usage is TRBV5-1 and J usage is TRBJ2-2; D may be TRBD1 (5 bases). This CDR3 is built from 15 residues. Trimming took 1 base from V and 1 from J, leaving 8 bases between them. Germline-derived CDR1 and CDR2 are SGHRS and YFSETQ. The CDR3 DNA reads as TGCGCCAGCAGCTTGCGACAGATGAACACCGGGGAGCTGTTTTTT. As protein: CASSLRQMNTGELFF.